The T cell receptor beta chain described here comes from a study of T-cell reconstitution after alpha-beta-depleted transplantation in children. General observations from the study: Surviving recipient T cells and intrathymic progenitors accounted for some patients' high TCRbeta diversity at day 60. There were reportedly several hundred expanded graft clones from which alpha-beta T cells came about two months after transplant. Newly produced T cells mostly provided counts and TCRbeta diversity after one year, as hyperexpanded clones declined.

Germline V gene sequence: CDR1 SGHKS, CDR2 YYEKEE (reference sequence). The CDR3 runs 13 residues. V lost 0 bases and J lost 6, with 7 bases in between. This clonotype was seen more than once but under ten times. Its antigen is unidentified. Unique molecular identifiers were used to barcode this TCRbeta library. TCRdb re-derived calls from the PCR reads in MiXCR, one entry per CDR3 protein. The sample yields 200,000 or so distinct CDR3 sequences, roughly 7% seen once. The sequences come from PBMCs, collected before TCRalphabeta/CD19-depleted stem cell transplant. The TCR originated in a boy aged 2 to 10 with acute lymphoblastic leukemia, due to receive a stem cell transplant. The chain carries TRBV5-5 and TRBJ1-5; D ambiguous. The chain's CDR3 is CASSLGETQPQHF. The CDR3 bases are TGTGCCAGCAGCTTGGGGGAAACTCAGCCCCAGCATTTT. Using reference TRBV5-5 and TRBJ1-5 for the parts outside the CDR3, the full variable domain is DAGVTQSPTHLIKTRGQQVTLRCSPISGHKSVSWYQQVLGQGPQFIFQYYEKEERGRGNFPDRFSARQFPNYSSELNVNALLLGDSALYLCASSLGETQPQHFGDGTRLSIL.